The following is a TCR beta chain sequence with its context. The target antigen is unknown. This sample stems from a study of identical twins. Study-wide results and limits: There is a chance that invariant MAIT and iNKT cells partially muddied zero-insertion analyses. The conclusions drew on cross-sectional statistical analysis instead of tracking the same donors. Twins' excess sharing was less marked for out-of-frame beta sequences. Out-of-frame alpha sequences shared by twins showed excess low generation probability.

TCRdb fed the 5' RACE reads into MiXCR, producing one record per CDR3 protein. The data show about 390,000 distinct CDR3 sequences, approximately 8.7% seen once. The V gene's germline CDR1 is KGHDR and CDR2 SFDVKD. This CDR3 contains 15 residues. Deletions cut 3 bases from V and 0 bases from J, with 10 bases between. Sequencing input: naive T cells sorted from blood. The chain couples TRBV24-1 to TRBJ2-5; D uncertain. The sequence was obtained from a woman aged 50 to 60 in good health. The CDR3 DNA is TGTGCCACCAGTGATCCGACACAGTACCAAGAGACCCAGTACTTC. Translation: CATSDPTQYQETQYF.